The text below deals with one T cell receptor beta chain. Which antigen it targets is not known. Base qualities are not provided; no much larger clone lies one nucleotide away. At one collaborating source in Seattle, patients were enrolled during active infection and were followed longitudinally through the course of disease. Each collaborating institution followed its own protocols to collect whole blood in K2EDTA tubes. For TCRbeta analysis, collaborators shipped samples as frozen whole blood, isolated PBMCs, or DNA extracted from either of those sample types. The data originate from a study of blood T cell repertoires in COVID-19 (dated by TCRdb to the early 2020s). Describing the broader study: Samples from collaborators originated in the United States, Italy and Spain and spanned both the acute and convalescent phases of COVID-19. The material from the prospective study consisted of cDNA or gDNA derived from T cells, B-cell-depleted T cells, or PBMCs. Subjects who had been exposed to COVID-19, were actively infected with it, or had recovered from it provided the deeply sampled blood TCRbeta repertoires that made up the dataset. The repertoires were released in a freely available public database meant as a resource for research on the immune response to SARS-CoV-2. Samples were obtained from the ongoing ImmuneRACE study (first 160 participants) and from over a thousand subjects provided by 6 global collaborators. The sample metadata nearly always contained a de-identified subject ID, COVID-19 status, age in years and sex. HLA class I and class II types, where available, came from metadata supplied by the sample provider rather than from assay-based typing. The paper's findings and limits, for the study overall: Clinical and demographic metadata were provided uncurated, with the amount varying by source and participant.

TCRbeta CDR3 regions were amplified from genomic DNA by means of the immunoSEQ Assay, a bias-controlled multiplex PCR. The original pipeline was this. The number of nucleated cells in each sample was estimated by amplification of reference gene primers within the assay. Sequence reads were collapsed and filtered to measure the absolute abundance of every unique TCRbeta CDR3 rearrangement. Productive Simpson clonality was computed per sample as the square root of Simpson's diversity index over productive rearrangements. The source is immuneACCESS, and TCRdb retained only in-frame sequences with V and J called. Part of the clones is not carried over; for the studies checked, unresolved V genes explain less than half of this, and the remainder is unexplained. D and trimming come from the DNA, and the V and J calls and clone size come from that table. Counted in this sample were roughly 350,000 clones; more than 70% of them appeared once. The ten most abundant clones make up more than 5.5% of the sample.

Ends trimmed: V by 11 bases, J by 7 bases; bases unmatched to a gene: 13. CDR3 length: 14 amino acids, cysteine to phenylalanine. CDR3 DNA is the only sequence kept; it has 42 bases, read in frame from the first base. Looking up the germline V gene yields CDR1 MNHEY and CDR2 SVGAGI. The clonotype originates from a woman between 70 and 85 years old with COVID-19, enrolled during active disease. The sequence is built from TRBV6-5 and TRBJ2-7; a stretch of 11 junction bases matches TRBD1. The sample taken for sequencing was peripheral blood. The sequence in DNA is TGTGCCGGTAAGGACAGGGGGCACGCCGGTGAGCAGTACTTC. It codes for CAGKDRGHAGEQYF.